The clone carrying this TCR beta chain was seen a single time. The target antigen is unknown. This entry belongs to a study of identical twins. General observations from the study: Twins' excess sharing was less marked for out-of-frame beta sequences.

TCRdb used MiXCR to reprocess the 5' RACE reads, holding one entry per CDR3 protein. The data contain about 530,000 distinct CDR3 sequences, about 20% of them singletons. Another study also made use of these data, one on yellow fever vaccine responses in identical twins.

The sequenced sample consisted of CD4+ T cells sorted from blood. The TCR sequence derives from a woman younger than 30 in good health.

The CDR3 bases are TGCGCCAGCAGCTGGGGACAGGAGCCCTACAATGAGCAGTTCTTC. Its protein is CASSWGQEPYNEQFF. V usage is TRBV5-1 and J usage is TRBJ2-1, with TRBD1 matching 8 bases. V shed 3 bases, J shed 2 bases, and the junction held 4 bases outside the gene matches. The CDR3 contains 15 residues. Germline CDR1 is SGHRS and CDR2 is YFSETQ.